This TCR beta chain appears in the sequencing data of a study of early T cells in non-severe SARS-CoV-2 infection. Turning to the study itself: Sequencing input comprised bulk RNA from unsorted whole blood; chain pairing was not available. Findings of the study overall: VDJdb-based matching was biased toward anti-spike CD8 responses and missed private and CD4 specificities.

This clonotype was counted many times. Its antigen is unknown. V was trimmed by 5 bases and J by 0 bases, leaving 5 bases between them. The CDR3 loop spans 12 amino acids. The germline V gene encodes CDR1 MDHEN and CDR2 SYDVKM. The library protocol tagged individual cDNA molecules with unique molecular identifiers. TCRdb independently ran MiXCR on the 5' RACE reads; one entry per CDR3 protein. The sample has some 50,000 distinct CDR3 sequences, 5% to 6.5% seen once. The TCR was taken from an adult who was a healthcare worker with PCR-confirmed SARS-CoV-2 infection or an uninfected control (not recorded which). This specimen consisted of whole blood, obtained at baseline. The rearrangement links TRBV28 to TRBJ2-7; D gene uncertain. The CDR3, as DNA: TGTGCCAGCAGTCCCTACTCCTACGAGCAGTACTTC. This gives the protein CASSPYSYEQYF.